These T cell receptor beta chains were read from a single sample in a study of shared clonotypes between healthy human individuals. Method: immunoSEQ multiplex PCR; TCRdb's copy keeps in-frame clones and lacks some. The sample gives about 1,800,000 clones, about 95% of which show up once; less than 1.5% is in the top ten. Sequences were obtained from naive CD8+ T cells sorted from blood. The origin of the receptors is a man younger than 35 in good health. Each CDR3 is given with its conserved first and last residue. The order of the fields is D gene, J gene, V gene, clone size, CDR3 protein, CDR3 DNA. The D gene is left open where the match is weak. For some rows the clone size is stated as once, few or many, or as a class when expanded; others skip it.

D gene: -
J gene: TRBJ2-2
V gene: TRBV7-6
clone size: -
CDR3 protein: CASSLGVHTGELFF
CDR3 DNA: TGTGCCAGCAGCTTAGGTGTGCACACCGGGGAGCTGTTTTTT

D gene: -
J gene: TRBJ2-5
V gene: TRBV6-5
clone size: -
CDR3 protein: CASSSGLQETQYF
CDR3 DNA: TGTGCCAGCAGTTCGGGCCTCCAAGAGACCCAGTACTTC

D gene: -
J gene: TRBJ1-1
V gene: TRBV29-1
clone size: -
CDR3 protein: CSCGGLLGTEAFF
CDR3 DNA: TGCAGCTGTGGGGGGCTCCTGGGGACTGAAGCTTTCTTT

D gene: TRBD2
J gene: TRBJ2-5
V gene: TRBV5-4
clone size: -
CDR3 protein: CASSFPGGPVETQYF
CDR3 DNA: TGTGCCAGCAGCTTCCCGGGGGGGCCGGTGGAGACCCAGTACTTC

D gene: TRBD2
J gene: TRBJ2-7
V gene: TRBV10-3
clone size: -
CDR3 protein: CATTPTSGSYEQYF
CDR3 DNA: TGTGCCACCACCCCAACTAGCGGGAGCTACGAGCAGTACTTC

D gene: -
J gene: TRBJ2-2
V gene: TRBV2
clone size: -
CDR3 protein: CASTGTANTGELFF
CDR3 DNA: TGTGCCAGCACAGGGACCGCGAACACCGGGGAGCTGTTTTTT

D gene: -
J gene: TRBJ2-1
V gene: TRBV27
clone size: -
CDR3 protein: CASSLSLGVSYNEQFF
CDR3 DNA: TGTGCCAGCAGTTTAAGTCTGGGGGTCTCCTACAATGAGCAGTTCTTC

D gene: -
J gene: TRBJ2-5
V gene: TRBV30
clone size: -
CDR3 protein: CAWSVSGETQYF
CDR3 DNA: TGTGCCTGGAGTGTAAGCGGAGAGACCCAGTACTTC

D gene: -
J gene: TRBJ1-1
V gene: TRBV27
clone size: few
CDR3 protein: CASSLSLGYTEAFF
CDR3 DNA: TGTGCCAGCAGTTTATCTCTGGGTTACACTGAAGCTTTCTTT

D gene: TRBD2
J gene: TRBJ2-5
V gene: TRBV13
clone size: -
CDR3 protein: CASSLTAGETQYF
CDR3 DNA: TGTGCCAGCAGTCTAACAGCGGGGGAGACCCAGTACTTC

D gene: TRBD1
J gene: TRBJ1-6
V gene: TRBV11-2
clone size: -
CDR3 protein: CASSIPTGVLSPLHF
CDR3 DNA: TGTGCCAGCAGCATCCCGACAGGGGTTTTATCACCCCTCCACTTT

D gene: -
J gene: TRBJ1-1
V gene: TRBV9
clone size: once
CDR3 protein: CASSVSGAEAFF
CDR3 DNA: TGTGCCAGCAGCGTGTCAGGGGCTGAAGCTTTCTTT

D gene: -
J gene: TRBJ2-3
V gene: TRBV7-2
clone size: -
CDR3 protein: CASSRRGLDTQYF
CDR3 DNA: TGTGCCAGCAGCCGACGGGGATTAGATACGCAGTATTTT

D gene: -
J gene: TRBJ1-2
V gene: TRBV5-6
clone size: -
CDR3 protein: CASSLGGGAYGYTF
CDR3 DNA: TGTGCCAGCAGCTTGGGAGGGGGGGCCTATGGCTACACCTTC

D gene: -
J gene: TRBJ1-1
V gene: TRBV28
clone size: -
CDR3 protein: CASSLDNTEAFF
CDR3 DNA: TGTGCCAGCAGTTTAGATAACACTGAAGCTTTCTTT

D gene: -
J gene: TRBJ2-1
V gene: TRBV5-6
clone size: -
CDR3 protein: CASSSPRGAAPPGEQFF
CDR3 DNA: TGTGCCAGCAGCTCTCCGAGGGGGGCCGCTCCTCCAGGTGAGCAGTTCTTC

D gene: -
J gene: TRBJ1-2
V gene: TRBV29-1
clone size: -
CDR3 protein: CSAVDPGSPNYGYTF
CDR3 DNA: TGCAGCGCTGTGGATCCAGGGTCCCCTAACTATGGCTACACCTTC

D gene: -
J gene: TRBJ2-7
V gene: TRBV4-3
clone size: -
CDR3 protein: CASSPTGTYEQYF
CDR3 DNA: TGCGCCAGCAGCCCGACTGGCACCTACGAGCAGTACTTC

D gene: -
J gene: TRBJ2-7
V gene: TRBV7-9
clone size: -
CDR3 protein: CASSSMYEQYF
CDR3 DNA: TGTGCCAGCAGCTCAATGTACGAGCAGTACTTC

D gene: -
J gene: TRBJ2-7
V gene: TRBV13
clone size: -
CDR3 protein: CASSLVGAYEQYF
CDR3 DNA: TGTGCCAGCAGCTTAGTGGGGGCGTACGAGCAGTACTTC

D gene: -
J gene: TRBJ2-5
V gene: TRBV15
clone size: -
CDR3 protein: CATSSLTWETQYF
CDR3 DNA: TGTGCCACCAGTTCACTAACCTGGGAGACCCAGTACTTC

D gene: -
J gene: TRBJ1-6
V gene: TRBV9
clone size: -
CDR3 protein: CASSGGVSYSPLHF
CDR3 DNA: TGTGCCAGCAGCGGGGGGGTATCGTATTCACCCCTCCACTTT

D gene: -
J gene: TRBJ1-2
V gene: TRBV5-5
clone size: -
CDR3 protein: CASSSPEDRSYGYTF
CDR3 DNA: TGTGCCAGCAGTTCGCCCGAGGACAGATCGTATGGCTACACCTTC

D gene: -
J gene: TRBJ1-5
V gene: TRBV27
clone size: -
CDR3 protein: CASGSQPQHF
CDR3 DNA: TGTGCATCCGGGAGCCAGCCCCAGCATTTT

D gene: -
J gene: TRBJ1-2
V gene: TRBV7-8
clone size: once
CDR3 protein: CASSRGGEIDGYTF
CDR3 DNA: TGTGCCAGCAGCCGTGGGGGGGAAATCGATGGCTACACCTTC

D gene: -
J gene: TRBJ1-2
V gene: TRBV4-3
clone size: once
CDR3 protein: CASSRDWGDVYGYTF
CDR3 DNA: TGCGCCAGCAGCCGGGACTGGGGGGACGTCTATGGCTACACCTTC

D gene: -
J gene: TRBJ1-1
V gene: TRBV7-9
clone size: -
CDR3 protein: CASSLGANTEAFF
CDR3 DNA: TGTGCCAGCAGCTTAGGCGCTAACACTGAAGCTTTCTTT

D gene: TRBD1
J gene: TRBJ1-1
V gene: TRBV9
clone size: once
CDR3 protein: CASSAGGQGANTEAFF
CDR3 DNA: TGTGCCAGCAGCGCCGGGGGGCAGGGGGCGAACACTGAAGCTTTCTTT

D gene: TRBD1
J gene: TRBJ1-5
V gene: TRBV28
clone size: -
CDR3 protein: CASSHLQGEDQPQHF
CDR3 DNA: TGTGCCAGCAGCCATCTTCAGGGGGAAGATCAGCCCCAGCATTTT

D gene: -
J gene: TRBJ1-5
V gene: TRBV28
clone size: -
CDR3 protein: CASSLGPGKAGFGQPQHF
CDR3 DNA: TGTGCCAGCAGTTTAGGGCCAGGGAAGGCAGGATTCGGTCAGCCCCAGCATTTT

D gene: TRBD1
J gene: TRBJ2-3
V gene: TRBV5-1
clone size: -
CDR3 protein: CASKRSGTGGADTQYF
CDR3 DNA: TGCGCCAGCAAGCGCTCCGGGACAGGGGGCGCGGATACGCAGTATTTT

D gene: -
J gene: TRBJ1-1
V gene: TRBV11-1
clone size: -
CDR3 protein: CASSQHVGVTEAFF
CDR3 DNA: TGTGCCAGCAGCCAACATGTCGGGGTCACTGAAGCTTTCTTT

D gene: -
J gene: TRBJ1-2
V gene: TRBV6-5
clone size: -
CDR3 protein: CASSYGEGLRGYTF
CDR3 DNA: TGTGCCAGCAGTTACGGCGAGGGTTTACGGGGCTACACCTTC

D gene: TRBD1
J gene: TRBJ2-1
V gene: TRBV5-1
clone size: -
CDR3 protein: CASSSKQGTIGNEQFF
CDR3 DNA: TGCGCCAGCAGCTCGAAACAGGGGACAATAGGCAATGAGCAGTTCTTC

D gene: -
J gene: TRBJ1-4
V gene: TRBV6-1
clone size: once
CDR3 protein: CASSDGTEDEKLFF
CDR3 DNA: TGTGCCAGCAGTGATGGGACGGAAGATGAAAAACTGTTTTTT

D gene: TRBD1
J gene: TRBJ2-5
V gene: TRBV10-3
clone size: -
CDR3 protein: CAISDQWTGQETQYF
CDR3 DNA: TGTGCCATCAGTGATCAATGGACAGGCCAAGAGACCCAGTACTTC

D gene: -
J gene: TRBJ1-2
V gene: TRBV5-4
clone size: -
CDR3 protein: CASSLSGAGYGYTF
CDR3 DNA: TGTGCCAGCAGCTTGTCAGGGGCCGGTTATGGCTACACCTTC

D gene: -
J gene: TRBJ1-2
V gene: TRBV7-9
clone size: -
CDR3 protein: CASSFVETAYGYTF
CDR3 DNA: TGTGCCAGCAGCTTCGTGGAAACGGCCTATGGCTACACCTTC

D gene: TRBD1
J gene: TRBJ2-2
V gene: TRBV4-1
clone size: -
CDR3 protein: CASSQDHRGGSAGELFF
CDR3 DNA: TGCGCCAGCAGCCAAGATCACAGGGGTGGATCAGCCGGGGAGCTGTTTTTT

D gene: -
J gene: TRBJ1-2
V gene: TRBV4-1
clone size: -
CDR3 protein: CASSQEPGPRLGYTF
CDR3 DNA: TGCGCCAGCAGCCAAGAGCCAGGCCCTAGACTGGGCTACACCTTC

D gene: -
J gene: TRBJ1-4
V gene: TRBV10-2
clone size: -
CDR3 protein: CATSPPRPTNEKLFF
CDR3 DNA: TGCGCCACCTCCCCCCCGCGTCCAACTAATGAAAAACTGTTTTTT

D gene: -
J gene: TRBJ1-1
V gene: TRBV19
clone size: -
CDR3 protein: CASSIRGSNTEAFF
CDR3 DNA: TGTGCCAGTAGTATACGAGGGTCGAACACTGAAGCTTTCTTT

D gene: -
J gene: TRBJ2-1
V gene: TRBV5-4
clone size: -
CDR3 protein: CASSLDPSNEQFF
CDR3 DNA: TGTGCCAGCAGCTTAGACCCCAGCAATGAGCAGTTCTTC

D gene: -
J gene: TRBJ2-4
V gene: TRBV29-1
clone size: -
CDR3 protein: CSVGEGWGAKNIQYF
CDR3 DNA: TGCAGCGTTGGTGAGGGGTGGGGAGCCAAAAACATTCAGTACTTC

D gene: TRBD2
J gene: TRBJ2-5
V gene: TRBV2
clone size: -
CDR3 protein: CASLTSGEQETQYF
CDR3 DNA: TGTGCCAGCCTGACTAGCGGGGAGCAAGAGACCCAGTACTTC

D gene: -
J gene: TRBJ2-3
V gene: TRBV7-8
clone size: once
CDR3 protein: CASSLMAFPVDTQYF
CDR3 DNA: TGTGCCAGCAGCTTAATGGCCTTTCCGGTAGATACGCAGTATTTT

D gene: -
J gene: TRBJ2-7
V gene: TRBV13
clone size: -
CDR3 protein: CASSLSGQASSYEQYF
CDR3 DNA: TGTGCCAGCAGCCTAAGCGGGCAGGCCAGCTCCTACGAGCAGTACTTC

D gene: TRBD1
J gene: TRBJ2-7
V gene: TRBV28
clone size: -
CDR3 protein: CASSWDRVVHEQYF
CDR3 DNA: TGTGCCAGCAGTTGGGACAGGGTAGTACACGAGCAGTACTTC

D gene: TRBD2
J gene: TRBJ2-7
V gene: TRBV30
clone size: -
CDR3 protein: CAWRAQFSGGAGEQYF
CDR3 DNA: TGTGCCTGGAGGGCCCAATTCAGCGGGGGGGCGGGCGAGCAGTACTTC

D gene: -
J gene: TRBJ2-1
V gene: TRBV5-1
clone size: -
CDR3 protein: CASSLGGTNEQFF
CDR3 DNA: TGCGCCAGCAGCTTAGGCGGGACCAATGAGCAGTTCTTC

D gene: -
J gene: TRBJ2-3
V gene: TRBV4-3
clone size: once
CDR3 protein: CASSQRDSPADTQYF
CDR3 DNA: TGCGCCAGCAGCCAGCGGGACAGCCCAGCAGATACGCAGTATTTT

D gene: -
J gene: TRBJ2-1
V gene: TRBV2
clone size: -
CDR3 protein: CASSDPRLATYNEQFF
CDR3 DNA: TGTGCCAGCAGTGACCCCAGACTCGCTACCTACAATGAGCAGTTCTTC

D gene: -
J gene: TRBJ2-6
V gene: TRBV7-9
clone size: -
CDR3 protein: CASSQQLSGANVLTF
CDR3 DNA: TGTGCCAGCAGCCAACAGTTGTCTGGGGCCAACGTCCTGACTTTC

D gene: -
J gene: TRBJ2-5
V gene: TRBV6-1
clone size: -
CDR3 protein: CATQEGTQYF
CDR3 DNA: TGTGCCACTCAGGAAGGGACCCAGTACTTC